Below are 24 T cell receptor beta chains sequenced from a single sample in a study of cytomegalovirus exposure and HLA in healthy donors. The PCR used 60 Vbeta and 13 Jbeta primers. Sequenced by immunoSEQ multiplex PCR; TCRdb stores in-frame clones only, minus some. The table has over 60,000 clones, roughly 80% seen once. The sequenced sample consisted of PBMCs. The receptors come from a woman aged 25 to 39 in good health and CMV-seropositive.

The V call is TRBV4-1, the J call TRBJ2-7; 7 positions match TRBD1. This CDR3 region has 16 residues. The V and J ends lost 0 bases and 4 bases, in that order; junction bases with no gene match: 9. Germline V gene lookup returns CDR1 MGHRA and CDR2 YSYEKL. The CDR3 DNA reads as TGCGCCAGCAGCCAAGAGAAGCCAGGGGGAAAGTACGAGCAGTACTTC. Translated: CASSQEKPGGKYEQYF.

The rearrangement joins TRBV2 to TRBJ2-1; D may be TRBD1 (6 bases). Germline V gene lookup returns CDR1 SNHLY and CDR2 FYNNEI. The CDR3 covers 13 residues. Trimming left V 4 bases short and J 5 bases short, with 9 bases between. CDR3 sequence reads: CASSGRGNNEQFF. In nucleotides, the CDR3 is TGTGCCAGCAGTGGCAGGGGTAACAATGAGCAGTTCTTC.

This clone has more than one count but fewer than ten. The chain combines TRBV5-6 with TRBJ2-5, with D maybe TRBD2 (6 bases). The V and J ends lost 0 bases and 1 base respectively, with 7 bases between them. The CDR3 is made up of 14 amino acids. Germline lookup yields CDR1 SGHDT and CDR2 YYEEEE. The CDR3 DNA sequence: TGTGCCAGCAGCTTGGGGAGGGCCCAAGAGACCCAGTACTTC. It encodes CASSLGRAQETQYF.

This chain joins TRBV29-1 and TRBJ2-7, with D possibly TRBD2 on 6 matching bases. The CDR3 covers 15 residues. V was shortened by 6 bases and J by 1 base, with 19 bases between the two germline ends. Germline V gives CDR1 SQVTM, CDR2 ANQGSEA. In DNA, the CDR3 is TGCAGCGTCCGATCAACTAGCCGCTTTTCCTACGAGCAGTACTTC. Translated: CSVRSTSRFSYEQYF.

There are a few counts of this clone. V usage is TRBV5-6 and J usage is TRBJ1-2; 8 bases agree with TRBD1. The CDR3 is 15 residues long. Germline lookup yields CDR1 SGHDT and CDR2 YYEEEE. With 3 bases clipped from V and 4 bases from J, the junction kept 8 bases outside the gene matches. CDR3 amino acids: CASSWTGRGGYGYTF. CDR3 bases: TGTGCCAGCAGCTGGACAGGGCGGGGGGGCTATGGCTACACCTTC.

Regarding this clone: The junction and the germline gene differ at one end; a read error may be behind it. The CDR3 here is CASSYGQGFSHEQYF. As DNA, the CDR3 is TGTGCCAGCAGCTACGGACAGGGTTTCTCCCACGAGCAGTACTTC. V gene TRBV5-6 combines with J gene TRBJ2-5; 8 positions agree with TRBD1. The J call is in doubt because the DNA end fits TRBJ2-7 better. The germline CDR1 and CDR2 sequences are SGHDT and YYEEEE. The CDR3 runs 15 residues.

The chain employs TRBV9 and TRBJ2-7; tentative D call: TRBD1 (5 bases). The CDR3 contains 15 residues. Germline values: CDR1 SGDLS, CDR2 YYNGEE. Deletions cut 0 bases from V and 1 base from J, with 11 bases between. The CDR3 DNA follows: TGTGCCAGCAGCGTAGACGACAGCCCTTCCTACGAGCAGTACTTC. This translates into CASSVDDSPSYEQYF.

This clone was seen a few times. CDR3 protein: CAWSGTGGTEAFF. DNA for the CDR3: TGTGCCTGGAGTGGGACAGGGGGGACTGAAGCTTTCTTT. The V call is TRBV30, the J call TRBJ1-1, with 10 bases identical to TRBD1. V gave up 1 base and J gave up 5 bases; unmatched junction bases: 1. The CDR3 is made up of 13 amino acids. In germline, CDR1 is GTSNPN, CDR2 SVGIG (reference sequence).

The chain uses TRBV27 and TRBJ2-1; possibly TRBD2 for D (5 bases). Trimming left V 8 bases short and J 1 base short, with 6 bases between. Germline V lookup: CDR1 MNHEY, CDR2 SMNVEV (reference sequence). The CDR3 length is 12 residues. In nucleotides, the CDR3 is TGTGCCAGCTCGGGATCCTACAATGAGCAGTTCTTC. Protein: CASSGSYNEQFF.

This chain links TRBV7-2 with TRBJ2-5; D possibly corresponds to TRBD2 (6 bases). This CDR3 spans 13 amino acids. The V gene lost 0 bases and the J gene lost 4 bases, with 6 bases spanning the gap. The V gene's germline CDR1 is SGHTA and CDR2 FQGNSA. Here the CDR3 DNA reads TGTGCCAGCAGCTTAGCTAGCGGAGAGACCCAGTACTTC. Amino acid sequence: CASSLASGETQYF.

The J gene is TRBJ1-1, the V gene TRBV5-1; the D is unclear. Trimming took 4 bases from V and 5 from J, leaving 18 bases between them. Germline V gene sequence: CDR1 SGHRS, CDR2 YFSETQ. The CDR3 loop spans 15 amino acids. The CDR3 DNA reads as TGCGCCAGCAGCCAAGGACTCTTGTCTGAAACTGAAGCTTTCTTT. Its protein product is CASSQGLLSETEAFF.

This chain uses TRBV6-4 with TRBJ2-1; 9 bases are shared with TRBD2. Germline V gene sequence: CDR1 MRHNA, CDR2 SNTAGT. The CDR3 length is 15 residues. Trimming removed 4 bases from V and 5 bases from J; junction bases left unmatched: 6. The DNA of the CDR3 is TGTGCCAGCAGTGTCCTTAGCGGGAGCGACAATGAGCAGTTCTTC. This gives the protein CASSVLSGSDNEQFF.

This chain joins TRBV6-5 and TRBJ2-1; 11 bases fit TRBD2. The CDR3 is made up of 14 amino acids. Germline V gene lookup returns CDR1 MNHEY and CDR2 SVGAGI. Unmatched junction bases numbered 4, after V lost 7 bases and J lost 5 bases. The DNA of the CDR3 is TGTGCCAGCACAAGGGGACTAGCGGACAATGAGCAGTTCTTC. Amino acid sequence: CASTRGLADNEQFF.

This clone was seen just once. This sequence joins TRBV28 and TRBJ1-2; TRBD1 agrees at 8 bases. Germline CDR1 reads MDHEN; CDR2 reads SYDVKM. The V gene end was trimmed by 5 bases and the J gene end by 2 bases; junction bases not matched to a gene: 7. The CDR3 loop spans 15 amino acids. CDR3 amino acids: CASSVWTGNNYGYTF. The DNA of the CDR3 is TGTGCCAGCAGTGTTTGGACAGGGAACAACTATGGCTACACCTTC.

The gene calls are TRBV5-6 and TRBJ2-3; 7 bases align to TRBD2. Germline-derived CDR1 and CDR2 are SGHDT and YYEEEE. V trimming: 2 bases; J trimming: 4 bases; junction bases outside the gene matches: 7. The CDR3 covers 15 residues. DNA of the CDR3: TGTGCCAGCAGCTTATTGGGGAGGGACGCAGATACGCAGTATTTT. It yields the protein CASSLLGRDADTQYF.

This clone was counted a single time. The chain carries TRBV5-1 and TRBJ2-2; D is possibly TRBD1 (5 bases). V was pared by 2 bases and J by 6 bases, with 14 bases between. The CDR3 runs to 15 residues. Germline CDR1 and CDR2: SGHRS and YFSETQ. CDR3 protein: CASSLRTPDAGELFF. In DNA form, the CDR3 reads TGCGCCAGCAGCTTAAGGACACCTGACGCCGGGGAGCTGTTTTTT. The whole variable domain, remainder taken from reference TRBV5-1 and TRBJ2-2, is KAGVTQTPRYLIKTRGQQVTLSCSPISGHRSVSWYQQTPGQGLQFLFEYFSETQRNKGNFPGRFSGRQFSNSRSEMNVSTLELGDSALYLCASSLRTPDAGELFFGEGSRLTVL.

This chain connects TRBV4-3 to TRBJ1-1; D unresolved. The V and J ends lost 2 bases and 4 bases respectively, with 8 bases between them. The CDR3 runs 13 residues. Germline V gene lookup returns CDR1 LGHNA and CDR2 YSLEER. CDR3 sequence (DNA): TGCGCCAGCAGCCAAAATAGAGCCACTGAAGCTTTCTTT. Translation: CASSQNRATEAFF.

The chain uses TRBV2 and TRBJ2-3; 10 nucleotides align to TRBD2. V was pared by 2 bases and J by 4 bases, with 15 bases of the junction left unmatched. Germline V CDR1 and CDR2: SNHLY, FYNNEI. CDR3 length equals 19 residues. The CDR3 nucleotides read TGTGCCAGCAGTGAATCGTGGGCTAGCGGGAGAGGGGCTCCAGATACGCAGTATTTT. Translating it yields CASSESWASGRGAPDTQYF. Using reference TRBV2 and TRBJ2-3 for the parts outside the CDR3, the full variable domain is EPEVTQTPSHQVTQMGQEVILRCVPISNHLYFYWYRQILGQKVEFLVSFYNNEISEKSEIFDDQFSVERPDGSNFTLKIRSTKLEDSAMYFCASSESWASGRGAPDTQYFGPGTRLTVL.

This sequence joins TRBV14 and TRBJ2-7; D gene ambiguous. There are 12 residues in the CDR3. Trimming cost V 8 bases and J 1 base, with 9 bases left between them. Germline lookup yields CDR1 SGHDN and CDR2 FVKESK. DNA for the CDR3: TGTGCCAGCGGGCAGTTTTCCTACGAGCAGTACTTC. Its translation: CASGQFSYEQYF.

The chain carries TRBV27 and TRBJ2-1; possibly TRBD2 for D (6 bases). Germline V gives CDR1 MNHEY, CDR2 SMNVEV (reference sequence). This CDR3 region has 16 residues. Trimming shortened V by 0 bases and J by 8 bases, and 17 bases separated the two germline ends. The CDR3 nucleotides read TGTGCCAGCAGTTTATCCGGAGGGAGTAGTACCTATGAGCAGTTCTTC. The encoded protein is CASSLSGGSSTYEQFF.

The chain links TRBV9 to TRBJ1-1; tentatively, D is TRBD1 (5 bases). Trimming stripped 0 bases from V and 5 bases from J, with 11 bases between. Looked up from germline, CDR1 is SGDLS and CDR2 is YYNGEE. The CDR3 runs to 14 residues. CDR3 coding DNA: TGTGCCAGCAGCGTAGTGGGGGGGGGAACTGAAGCTTTCTTT. It is translated as CASSVVGGGTEAFF. Full variable domain (remainder filled in from reference TRBV9 and TRBJ1-1): DSGVTQTPKHLITATGQRVTLRCSPRSGDLSVYWYQQSLDQGLQFLIQYYNGEERAKGNILERFSAQQFPDLHSELNLSSLELGDSALYFCASSVVGGGTEAFFGQGTRLTVV.

V gene TRBV19 combines with J gene TRBJ1-1; D ambiguous. Germline CDR1 LNHDA, CDR2 SQIVND (reference sequence). The CDR3 length is 14 residues. Trimming removed 6 bases from V and 5 bases from J, with 16 bases in between. The CDR3 nucleotides are TGTGCCAGTAGCTTGACACTCCTCAAGACTGAAGCTTTCTTT. The encoded protein is CASSLTLLKTEAFF.

The chain links TRBV7-9 to TRBJ1-1, with D perhaps TRBD1 (5 bases). V lost 3 bases and J lost 7, with 9 bases in between. CDR1 is SEHNR and CDR2 is FQNEAQ in the germline V gene (reference sequence). The CDR3 runs 12 residues. The CDR3 DNA is TGTGCCAGCAGCTTGACAGCACGTGAAGCTTTCTTT. This translates into CASSLTAREAFF.

This rearrangement joins TRBV4-3 to TRBJ2-7, with 9 bases identical to TRBD2. V was pared by 4 bases and J by 3 bases, with 7 bases of the junction left unmatched. The CDR3 consists of 15 residues. The germline CDR1 and CDR2 sequences are LGHNA and YSLEER. CDR3 loop: CASSLTRGRDYEQYF. CDR3 bases: TGCGCCAGCAGCCTTACTCGCGGGAGGGACTACGAGCAGTACTTC.